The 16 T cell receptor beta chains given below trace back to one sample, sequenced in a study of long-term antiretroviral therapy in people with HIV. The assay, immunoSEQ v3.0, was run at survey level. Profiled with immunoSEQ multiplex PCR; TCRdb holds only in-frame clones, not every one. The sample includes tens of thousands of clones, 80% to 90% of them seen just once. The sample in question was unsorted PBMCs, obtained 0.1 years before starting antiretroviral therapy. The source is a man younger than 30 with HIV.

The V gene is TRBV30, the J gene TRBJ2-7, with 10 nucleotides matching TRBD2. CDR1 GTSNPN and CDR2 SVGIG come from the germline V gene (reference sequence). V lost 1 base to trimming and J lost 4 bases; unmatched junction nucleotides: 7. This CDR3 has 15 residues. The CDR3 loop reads CAWSGLAGGPYEQYF. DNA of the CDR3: TGTGCCTGGAGTGGCTTAGCGGGGGGCCCTTACGAGCAGTACTTC.

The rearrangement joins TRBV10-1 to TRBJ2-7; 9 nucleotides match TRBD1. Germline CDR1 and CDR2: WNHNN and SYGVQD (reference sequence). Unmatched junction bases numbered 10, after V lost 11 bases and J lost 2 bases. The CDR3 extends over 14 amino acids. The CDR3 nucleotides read TGCGCCGGGGACAGGGTCACTATTCCCTACGAGCAGTACTTC. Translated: CAGDRVTIPYEQYF.

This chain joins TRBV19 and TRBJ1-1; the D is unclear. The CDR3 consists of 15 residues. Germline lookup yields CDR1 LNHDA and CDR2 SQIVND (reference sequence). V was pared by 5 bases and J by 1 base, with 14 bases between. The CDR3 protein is CASSPYAEANTEAFF. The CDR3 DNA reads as TGTGCCAGTAGTCCTTATGCGGAGGCGAACACTGAAGCTTTCTTT.

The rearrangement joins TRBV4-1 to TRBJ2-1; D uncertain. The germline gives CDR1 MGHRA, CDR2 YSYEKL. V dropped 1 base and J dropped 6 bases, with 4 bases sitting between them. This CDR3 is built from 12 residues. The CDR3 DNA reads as TGCGCCAGCAGCCAAGTAGCCAATGAGCAGTTCTTC. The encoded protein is CASSQVANEQFF.

The CDR3 nucleotides are TGTGCCATTCGGACAGGGGGCCAAAACACTGAAGCTTTCTTT. Encoded protein: CAIRTGGQNTEAFF. The V call is TRBV10-3, the J call TRBJ1-1, with 11 nucleotides matching TRBD1. Germline V gene sequence: CDR1 ENHRY, CDR2 SYGVKD. Trimming removed 9 bases from V and 2 bases from J; junction bases left unmatched: 5. The CDR3 runs 14 residues.

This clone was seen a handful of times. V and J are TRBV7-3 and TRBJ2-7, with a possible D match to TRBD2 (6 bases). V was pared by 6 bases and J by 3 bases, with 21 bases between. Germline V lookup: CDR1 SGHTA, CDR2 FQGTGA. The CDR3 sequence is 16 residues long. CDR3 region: CASRPISSAPVYEQYF. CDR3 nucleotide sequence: TGTGCCAGCAGGCCGATATCTAGCGCCCCTGTCTACGAGCAGTACTTC. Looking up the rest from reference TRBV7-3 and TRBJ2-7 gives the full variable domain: GAGVSQTPSNKVTEKGKYVELRCDPISGHTALYWYRQSLGQGPEFLIYFQGTGAADDSGLPNDRFFAVRPEGSVSTLKIQRTERGDSAVYLCASRPISSAPVYEQYFGPGTRLTVT.

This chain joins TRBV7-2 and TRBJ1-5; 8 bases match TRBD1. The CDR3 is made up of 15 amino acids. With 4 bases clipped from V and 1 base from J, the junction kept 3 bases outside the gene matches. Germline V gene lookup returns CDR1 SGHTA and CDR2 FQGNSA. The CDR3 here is CASSYRGRSNQPQHF. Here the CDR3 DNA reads TGTGCCAGCAGCTACAGGGGGAGAAGCAATCAGCCCCAGCATTTT. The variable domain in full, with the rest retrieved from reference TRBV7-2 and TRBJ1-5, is GAGVSQSPSNKVTEKGKDVELRCDPISGHTALYWYRQSLGQGLEFLIYFQGNSAPDKSGLPSDRFSAERTGGSVSTLTIQRTQQEDSAVYLCASSYRGRSNQPQHFGDGTRLSIL.

CDR3 sequence reads: CASSPWTVSSPLHF. CDR3 bases: TGTGCCAGCAGCCCCTGGACAGTGAGTTCACCCCTCCACTTT. The rearrangement links TRBV4-2 to TRBJ1-6; D is possibly TRBD1 (6 bases). The CDR3 length is 14 residues. Germline lookup yields CDR1 LGHNA and CDR2 YNFKEQ. The V end was cut by 4 bases, the J end by 9 bases, with 13 bases between.

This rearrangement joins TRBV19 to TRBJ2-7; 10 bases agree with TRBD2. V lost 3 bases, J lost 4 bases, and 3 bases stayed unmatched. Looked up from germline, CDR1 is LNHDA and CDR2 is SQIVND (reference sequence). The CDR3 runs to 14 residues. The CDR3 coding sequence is TGTGCCAGTAGTATCGGACTAGCGGAGTACGAGCAGTACTTC. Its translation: CASSIGLAEYEQYF. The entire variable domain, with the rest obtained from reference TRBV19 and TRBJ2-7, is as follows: DGGITQSPKYLFRKEGQNVTLSCEQNLNHDAMYWYRQDPGQGLRLIYYSQIVNDFQKGDIAEGYSVSREKKESFPLTVTSAQKNPTAFYLCASSIGLAEYEQYFGPGTRLTVT.

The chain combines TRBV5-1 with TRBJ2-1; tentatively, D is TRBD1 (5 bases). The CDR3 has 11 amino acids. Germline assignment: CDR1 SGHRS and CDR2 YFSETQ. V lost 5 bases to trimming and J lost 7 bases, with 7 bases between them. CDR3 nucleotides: TGCGCCAGCAGGGGGCGGAATGAGCAGTTCTTC. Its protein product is CASRGRNEQFF. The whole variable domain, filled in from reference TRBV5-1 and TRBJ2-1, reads KAGVTQTPRYLIKTRGQQVTLSCSPISGHRSVSWYQQTPGQGLQFLFEYFSETQRNKGNFPGRFSGRQFSNSRSEMNVSTLELGDSALYLCASRGRNEQFFGPGTRLTVL.

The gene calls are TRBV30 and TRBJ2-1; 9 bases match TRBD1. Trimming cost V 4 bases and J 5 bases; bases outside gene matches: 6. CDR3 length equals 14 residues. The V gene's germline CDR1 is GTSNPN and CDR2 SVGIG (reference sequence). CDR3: CAWNPGTGNNEQFF. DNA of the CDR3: TGTGCCTGGAACCCCGGGACAGGGAACAATGAGCAGTTCTTC. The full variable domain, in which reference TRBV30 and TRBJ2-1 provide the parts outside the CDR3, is SQTIHQWPATLVQPVGSPLSLECTVEGTSNPNLYWYRQAAGRGLQLLFYSVGIGQISSEVPQNLSASRPQDRQFILSSKKLLLSDSGFYLCAWNPGTGNNEQFFGPGTRLTVL.

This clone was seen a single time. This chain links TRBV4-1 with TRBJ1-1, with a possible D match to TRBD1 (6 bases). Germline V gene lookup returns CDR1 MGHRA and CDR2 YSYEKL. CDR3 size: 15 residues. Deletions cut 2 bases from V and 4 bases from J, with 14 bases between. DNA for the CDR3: TGCGCCAGCAGCCAATTAAGGGGGTCGGGCACTGAAGCTTTCTTT. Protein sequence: CASSQLRGSGTEAFF.

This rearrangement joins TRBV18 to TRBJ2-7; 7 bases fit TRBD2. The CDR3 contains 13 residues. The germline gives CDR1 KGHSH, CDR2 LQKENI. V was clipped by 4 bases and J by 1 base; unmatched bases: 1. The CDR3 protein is CASSRTRSYEQYF. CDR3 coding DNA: TGTGCCAGCTCACGGACTAGATCCTACGAGCAGTACTTC. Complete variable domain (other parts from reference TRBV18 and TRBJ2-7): NAGVMQNPRHLVRRRGQEARLRCSPMKGHSHVYWYRQLPEEGLKFMVYLQKENIIDESGMPKERFSAEFPKEGPSILRIQQVVRGDSAAYFCASSRTRSYEQYFGPGTRLTVT.

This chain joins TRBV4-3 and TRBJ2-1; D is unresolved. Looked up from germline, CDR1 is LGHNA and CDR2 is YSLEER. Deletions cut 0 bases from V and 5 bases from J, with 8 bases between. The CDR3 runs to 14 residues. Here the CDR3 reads CASSQDYGNNEQFF. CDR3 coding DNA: TGCGCCAGCAGCCAAGATTATGGGAACAATGAGCAGTTCTTC.

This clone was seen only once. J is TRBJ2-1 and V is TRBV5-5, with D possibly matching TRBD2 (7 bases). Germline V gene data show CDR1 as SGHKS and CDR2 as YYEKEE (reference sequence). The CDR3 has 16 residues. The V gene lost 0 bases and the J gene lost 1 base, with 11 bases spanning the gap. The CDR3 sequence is CASSLAGGNSYNEQFF. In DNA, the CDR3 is TGTGCCAGCAGCTTGGCGGGGGGCAATTCCTACAATGAGCAGTTCTTC.

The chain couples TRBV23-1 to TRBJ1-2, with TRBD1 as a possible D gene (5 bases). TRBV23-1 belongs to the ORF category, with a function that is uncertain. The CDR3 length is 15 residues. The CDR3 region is CAGPGVHYGGNGYTF. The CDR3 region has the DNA TGCGCAGGGCCAGGAGTCCACTATGGGGGTAACGGCTACACCTTC.